This entry features one T cell receptor beta chain sequence. What it recognizes is unknown. This specimen belongs to a study of post-analysis software for immune sequencing data. About the research overall: Relapsing-remitting, secondary progressive and progressive-relapsing courses of multiple sclerosis were included.

Study-level results: Roughly 5 TRBV segments were significantly more frequent in patients than in controls. TRBV5-6, TRBV5-1 and TRBV20-1 were among these segments.

TCR beta cDNA libraries included unique molecular identifiers. TCRdb itself ran the PCR reads through MiXCR, one entry per CDR3 protein. The repertoire consists of roughly 600,000 distinct CDR3 sequences, with 40% to 50% occurring once and the leading ten covering about 1.8%. Germline loops: CDR1 SQVTM, CDR2 ANQGSEA. Trimming stripped 2 bases from V and 4 bases from J, with 12 bases between. This CDR3 is 13 amino acids long. This TCR was recovered from a girl aged 10 to 17 with multiple sclerosis. The sample comprised blood. This rearrangement joins TRBV29-1 to TRBJ2-7; TRBD1 is a possible D gene (5 bases). CDR3 region: CSVEFQGVYEQYF. The CDR3 DNA reads TGCAGCGTTGAATTTCAAGGGGTTTACGAGCAGTACTTC.